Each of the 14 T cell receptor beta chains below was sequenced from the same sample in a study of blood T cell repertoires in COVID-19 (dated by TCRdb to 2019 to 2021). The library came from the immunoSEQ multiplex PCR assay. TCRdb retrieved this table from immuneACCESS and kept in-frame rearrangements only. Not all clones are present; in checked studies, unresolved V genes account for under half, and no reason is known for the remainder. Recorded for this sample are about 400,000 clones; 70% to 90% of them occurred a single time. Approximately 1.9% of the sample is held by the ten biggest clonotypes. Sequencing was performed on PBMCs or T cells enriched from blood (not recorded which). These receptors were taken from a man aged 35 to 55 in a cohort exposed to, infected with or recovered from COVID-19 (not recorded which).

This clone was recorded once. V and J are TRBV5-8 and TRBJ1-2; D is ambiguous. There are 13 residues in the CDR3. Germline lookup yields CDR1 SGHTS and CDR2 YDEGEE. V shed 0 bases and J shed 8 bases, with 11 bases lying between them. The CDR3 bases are TGTGCCAGCAGCTTGGCCTCCTGGCAGGGCTACACCTTC. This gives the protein CASSLASWQGYTF.

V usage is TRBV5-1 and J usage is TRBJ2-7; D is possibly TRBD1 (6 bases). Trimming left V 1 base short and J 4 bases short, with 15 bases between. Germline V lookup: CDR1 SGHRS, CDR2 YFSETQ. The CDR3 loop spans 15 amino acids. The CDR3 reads CASSLTRQVGYEQYF. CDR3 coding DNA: TGCGCCAGCAGCTTGACCAGACAGGTAGGATACGAGCAGTACTTC.

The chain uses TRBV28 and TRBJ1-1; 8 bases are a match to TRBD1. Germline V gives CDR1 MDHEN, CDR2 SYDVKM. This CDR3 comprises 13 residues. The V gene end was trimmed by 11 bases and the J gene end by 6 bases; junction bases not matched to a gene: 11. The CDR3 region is CAAFAGQGAEAFF. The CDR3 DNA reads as TGTGCCGCCTTTGCAGGACAGGGAGCTGAAGCTTTCTTT.

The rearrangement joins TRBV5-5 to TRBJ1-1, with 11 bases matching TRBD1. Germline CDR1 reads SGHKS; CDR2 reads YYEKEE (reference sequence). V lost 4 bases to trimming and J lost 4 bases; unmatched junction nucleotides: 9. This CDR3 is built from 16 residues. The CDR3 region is CASSQTPGTGGTEAFF. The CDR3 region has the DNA TGTGCCAGCAGCCAAACACCTGGGACAGGGGGCACTGAAGCTTTCTTT.

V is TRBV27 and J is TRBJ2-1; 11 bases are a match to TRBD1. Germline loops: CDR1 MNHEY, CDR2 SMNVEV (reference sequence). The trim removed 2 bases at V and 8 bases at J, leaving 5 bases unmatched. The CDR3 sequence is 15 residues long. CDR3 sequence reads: CASSLPGQGVYEQFF. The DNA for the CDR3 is TGTGCCAGCAGTTTACCGGGACAGGGGGTCTATGAGCAGTTCTTC.

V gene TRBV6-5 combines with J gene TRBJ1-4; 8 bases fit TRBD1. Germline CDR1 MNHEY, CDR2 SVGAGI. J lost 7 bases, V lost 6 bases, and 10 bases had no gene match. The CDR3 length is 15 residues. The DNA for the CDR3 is TGTGCCAGCAGCTACCCCAGGGGGCGTCGTGAAAAACTGTTTTTT. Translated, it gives CASSYPRGRREKLFF.

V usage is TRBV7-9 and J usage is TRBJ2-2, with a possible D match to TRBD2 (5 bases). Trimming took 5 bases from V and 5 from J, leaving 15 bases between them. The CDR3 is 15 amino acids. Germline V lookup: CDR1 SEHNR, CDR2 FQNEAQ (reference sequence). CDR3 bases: TGTGCCAGCAGCCCCGGACTCCAAACAACCGGGGAGCTGTTTTTT. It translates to CASSPGLQTTGELFF.

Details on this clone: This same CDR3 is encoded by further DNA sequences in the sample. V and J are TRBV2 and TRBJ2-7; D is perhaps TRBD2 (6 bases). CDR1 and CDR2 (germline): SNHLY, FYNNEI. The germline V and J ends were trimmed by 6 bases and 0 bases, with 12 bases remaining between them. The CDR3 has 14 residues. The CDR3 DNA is TGTGCCAGCAGGAATAGGGGACTCTCCTACGAGCAGTACTTC. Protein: CASRNRGLSYEQYF.

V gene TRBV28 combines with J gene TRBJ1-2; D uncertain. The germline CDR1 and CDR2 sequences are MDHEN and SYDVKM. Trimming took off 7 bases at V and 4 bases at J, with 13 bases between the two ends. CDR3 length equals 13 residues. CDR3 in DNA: TGTGCCAGCATCCCGCGAGCTGTCTATGGCTACACCTTC. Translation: CASIPRAVYGYTF.

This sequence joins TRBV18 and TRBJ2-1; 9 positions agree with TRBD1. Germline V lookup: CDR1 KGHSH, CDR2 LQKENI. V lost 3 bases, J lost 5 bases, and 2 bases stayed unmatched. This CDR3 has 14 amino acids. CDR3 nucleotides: TGTGCCAGCTCACCCGGGACAGGGCACAATGAGCAGTTCTTC. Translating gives CASSPGTGHNEQFF.

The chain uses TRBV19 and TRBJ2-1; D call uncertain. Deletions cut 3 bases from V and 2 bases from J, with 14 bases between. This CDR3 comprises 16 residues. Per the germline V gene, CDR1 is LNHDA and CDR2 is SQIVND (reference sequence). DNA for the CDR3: TGTGCCAGTAGTATGCCCCCAGGCATGACCTACAATGAGCAGTTCTTC. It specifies CASSMPPGMTYNEQFF.

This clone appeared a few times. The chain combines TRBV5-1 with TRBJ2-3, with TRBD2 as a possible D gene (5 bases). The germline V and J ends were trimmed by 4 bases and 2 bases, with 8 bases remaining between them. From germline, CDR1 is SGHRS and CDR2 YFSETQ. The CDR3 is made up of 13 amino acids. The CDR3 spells CASSPDSTDTQYF. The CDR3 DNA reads TGCGCCAGCAGCCCGGACTCCACAGATACGCAGTATTTT.

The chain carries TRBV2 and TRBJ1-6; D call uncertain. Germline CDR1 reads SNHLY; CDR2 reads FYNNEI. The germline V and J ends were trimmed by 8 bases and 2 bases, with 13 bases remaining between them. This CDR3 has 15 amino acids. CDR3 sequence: CASLLQSPYNSPLHF. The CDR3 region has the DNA TGTGCCAGCCTCCTCCAGTCCCCCTATAATTCACCCCTCCACTTT.

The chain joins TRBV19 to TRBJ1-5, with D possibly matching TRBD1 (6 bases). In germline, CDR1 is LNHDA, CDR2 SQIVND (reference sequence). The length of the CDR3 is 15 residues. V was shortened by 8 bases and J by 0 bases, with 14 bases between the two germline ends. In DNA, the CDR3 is TGTGCCAGTGGGCAGACAGGATATAGCAATCAGCCCCAGCATTTT. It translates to CASGQTGYSNQPQHF.